Listed below are T cell receptor beta chains from one sample, sequenced in a study of blood T cells in healthy people across ages. TCRdb analysed the 5' RACE reads with MiXCR anew, one entry per CDR3 protein. This repertoire shows around 900,000 distinct CDR3 sequences, less than 35% found once; its top ten account for 17%. The sequenced sample was blood. The receptors originated from a woman older than 75 in good health. Each CDR3 is given with its conserved first and last residue. D genes are given only for firm matches. Only part of the rows carry a size: once, few, many, or a class if the clone is expanded.

D gene,V gene,J gene,clone size,CDR3 protein,CDR3 DNA
.,TRBV24-1,TRBJ2-1,many,CATSDSFRDISYNEQFF,TGTGCCACCAGTGATAGCTTCCGGGACATCTCCTACAATGAGCAGTTCTTC
.,TRBV12-3/TRBV12-4,TRBJ2-3,once,CASRPDDLRTDAQYF,TGTGCCAGCAGACCGGACGATCTGAGAACAGATGCGCAGTATTTT
TRBD1,TRBV6-2/TRBV6-3,TRBJ2-1,many,CASRLPGTGFNEQFF,TGTGCCAGCAGATTACCCGGGACAGGGTTTAATGAGCAGTTCTTC
.,TRBV20-1,TRBJ2-3,.,CSAIPPGSSTDTQYF,TGCAGTGCTATCCCCCCTGGATCTAGCACAGATACGCAGTATTTT
.,TRBV6-5,TRBJ2-3,many,CASSYSGGLDTQYF,TGTGCCAGCAGTTACTCGGGGGGGCTAGATACGCAGTATTTT
.,TRBV18,TRBJ2-1,many,CASSPRRGDEQFF,TGTGCCAGCTCACCCCGACGTGGGGATGAGCAGTTCTTC
.,TRBV20-1,TRBJ2-1,many,CSARTVTGGGYNEQFF,TGCAGTGCTCGGACTGTGACGGGGGGCGGTTATAATGAGCAGTTCTTC
.,TRBV28,TRBJ2-7,many,CATSGRAERYF,TGTGCCACCTCGGGGCGGGCCGAGAGGTACTTC
TRBD1,TRBV12-3/TRBV12-4,TRBJ1-2,few,CASSFNRGTSGYTF,TGTGCCAGCAGTTTTAACAGGGGCACGAGTGGCTACACCTTC
TRBD1,TRBV30,TRBJ2-4,many,CAWRGTGGGTKNIQYF,TGTGCCTGGAGGGGAACAGGGGGAGGAACCAAAAACATTCAGTACTTC
.,TRBV2,TRBJ2-1,many,CASSEAKYNEQFF,TGTGCCAGCAGTGAAGCCAAATACAATGAGCAGTTCTTC
TRBD1,TRBV29-1,TRBJ1-4,many,CSVQDRVDEKLFF,TGCAGCGTCCAGGACAGGGTTGATGAAAAACTGTTTTTT
.,TRBV10-3,TRBJ1-1,few,CAISGGPQGMHTEAFF,TGTGCCATCAGTGGGGGCCCTCAGGGGATGCACACTGAAGCTTTCTTT
TRBD1,TRBV7-9,TRBJ2-7,many,CASSRGGDREYF,TGTGCCAGCAGCAGGGGAGGGGACAGGGAGTACTTC
.,TRBV12-3/TRBV12-4,TRBJ2-2,few,CAGSLRGVRNTGEPFF,TGTGCCGGCAGTTTAAGGGGGGTTAGGAACACCGGGGAGCCGTTTTTT
.,TRBV20-1,TRBJ2-3,many,CSARASGADTQYF,TGCAGTGCTAGAGCTTCGGGGGCAGATACGCAGTATTTT
TRBD1,TRBV3-1,TRBJ2-7,many,CASSQMGQEYEQYF,TGTGCCAGCAGCCAGATGGGACAGGAGTACGAGCAGTACTTC
TRBD2,TRBV20-1,TRBJ2-3,many,CSASSWEGLINTQYF,TGCAGTGCTAGTTCGTGGGAGGGCCTTATTAATACGCAGTATTTT
TRBD1,TRBV10-3,TRBJ2-7,.,CAIADRGLYEQYF,TGTGCCATAGCGGACAGGGGACTCTACGAGCAGTACTTC
TRBD1,TRBV3-1,TRBJ2-2,few,CASSQLQGAELFF,TGTGCCAGCAGCCAATTACAGGGGGCCGAGCTGTTTTTT
.,TRBV7-9,TRBJ2-3,many,CASRDKKHPDTQYF,TGTGCCAGTAGGGACAAAAAACACCCAGATACGCAGTATTTT
.,TRBV19,TRBJ2-7,.,CASGPPGLGVRGYCEQYF,TGTGCCAGTGGCCCACCGGGACTTGGGGTTCGAGGTTACTGCGAGCAGTACTTC
TRBD1,TRBV20-1,TRBJ1-1,.,CSARTGRRADTEAFF,TGCAGTGCTAGGACAGGGAGGCGCGCGGACACTGAAGCTTTCTTT
.,TRBV20-1,TRBJ2-5,many,CSASIIEGSQETQYF,TGCAGTGCTAGCATCATAGAGGGATCCCAAGAGACCCAGTACTTC
.,TRBV5-1,TRBJ1-1,.,CASSFISPNTEAFF,TGCGCCAGCAGCTTCATATCGCCCAACACTGAAGCTTTCTTT
TRBD2,TRBV9,TRBJ2-2,.,CASSGSPRGRTGELFF,TGTGCCAGCAGTGGGAGTCCTCGCGGGAGGACCGGGGAGCTGTTTTTT
.,TRBV6-5,TRBJ1-3,few,CASSYRLGWGTDGNTIYF,TGTGCCAGCAGTTATAGGCTCGGTTGGGGCACCGATGGAAACACCATATATTTT
.,TRBV7-2,TRBJ2-4,.,CASSPPPGTIQYF,TGTGCCAGCAGCCCTCCGCCGGGGACCATTCAGTACTTC
.,TRBV6-5,TRBJ1-2,many,CASSYSNFVGYTF,TGTGCCAGCAGTTACTCGAATTTTGTCGGCTACACCTTC
.,TRBV5-1,TRBJ2-1,few,CASSLGQGGADEQFF,TGCGCCAGCAGCTTGGGACAAGGTGGGGCGGATGAGCAGTTCTTC
.,TRBV6-5,TRBJ1-2,many,CASSSRDSANYGYTF,TGTGCCAGCAGTAGCCGGGACTCAGCTAACTATGGCTACACCTTC
.,TRBV29-1,TRBJ2-1,many,CSVEQNKRNEQFF,TGCAGCGTTGAACAAAACAAGCGCAATGAGCAGTTCTTC
.,TRBV7-2,TRBJ2-1,many,CASSLRLAYNEQFF,TGTGCCAGCAGCTTGAGGCTAGCCTACAATGAGCAGTTCTTC
.,TRBV29-1,TRBJ2-3,many,CSGGALGTDTQYF,TGCAGCGGGGGAGCTTTAGGTACAGATACGCAGTATTTT
.,TRBV9,TRBJ2-5,many,CASSGGQSRETQYF,TGTGCCAGCAGCGGAGGACAGTCTCGGGAGACCCAGTACTTC
.,TRBV9,TRBJ1-4,many,CASSVRGWDEKLFF,TGTGCCAGCAGCGTAAGGGGGTGGGATGAAAAACTGTTTTTT
.,TRBV11-2,TRBJ2-7,many,CASSFKLGAYEQYF,TGTGCCAGCAGTTTCAAGTTGGGAGCCTACGAGCAGTACTTC
.,TRBV12-3/TRBV12-4,TRBJ2-7,many,CASSPWQGVNEQYF,TGTGCCAGCAGTCCTTGGCAGGGAGTCAACGAGCAGTACTTC
.,TRBV6-2/TRBV6-3,TRBJ1-3,.,CASSRDDTRNTIYF,TGTGCCAGCAGTCGGGACGATACCAGAAACACCATATATTTT
TRBD2,TRBV12-3/TRBV12-4,TRBJ2-3,.,CASSFSGGKTDAQYF,TGTGCCAGCAGTTTTAGCGGGGGGAAGACAGATGCGCAGTATTTT
.,TRBV9,TRBJ2-1,few,CASSVVSGTVAYNEQFF,TGTGCCAGCAGCGTAGTTAGTGGGACGGTCGCCTACAATGAGCAGTTCTTC
.,TRBV11-2,TRBJ2-5,many,CASSAQGGIKETQYF,TGTGCCAGCAGCGCACAGGGGGGGATAAAAGAGACCCAGTACTTC
.,TRBV20-1,TRBJ2-1,many,CSARLGFSYNEQFF,TGCAGTGCTAGGCTGGGATTCTCCTACAATGAGCAGTTCTTC
TRBD1,TRBV14,TRBJ1-2,few,CASSHGQGIGYTF,TGTGCCAGCAGCCATGGACAGGGAATAGGCTACACCTTC
TRBD2,TRBV6-1,TRBJ2-3,.,CALSGGGFELDTQYF,TGTGCCCTCTCCGGCGGGGGATTTGAGTTGGATACGCAGTATTTT
.,TRBV11-2,TRBJ2-1,.,CASSIRGLPHNEQFF,TGTGCCAGCAGTATAAGGGGGTTGCCCCACAATGAGCAGTTCTTC
.,TRBV12-3/TRBV12-4,TRBJ2-5,.,CASRPGDEETQYF,TGTGCCAGCAGGCCAGGGGATGAAGAGACCCAGTACTTC
.,TRBV20-1,TRBJ2-5,many,CSAYRGHQETQYF,TGCAGTGCCTATCGCGGGCACCAAGAGACCCAGTACTTC
TRBD2,TRBV7-2,TRBJ2-1,many,CASSLRVAGSYNEQFF,TGTGCCAGCAGCTTACGGGTAGCGGGCTCCTACAATGAGCAGTTCTTC
TRBD1,TRBV3-1,TRBJ1-2,.,CASSPGTGTKSGYTF,TGTGCCAGCAGCCCTGGGACAGGGACCAAGAGTGGCTACACCTTC
TRBD1,TRBV20-1,TRBJ1-2,.,CSAVDRAGGYTF,TGCAGTGCCGTGGACAGGGCGGGGGGCTACACCTTC
.,TRBV7-6,TRBJ2-3,.,CASSLLYSTDTQYF,TGTGCCAGCAGCTTACTCTACAGCACAGATACGCAGTATTTT
.,TRBV12-3/TRBV12-4,TRBJ1-5,.,CASSSAGGRSRVHQHF,TGTGCCAGCAGCTCCGCCGGGGGCCGCTCCCGGGTCCACCAGCATTTT
TRBD2,TRBV2,TRBJ2-7,many,CASSGTSGAYEQYF,TGTGCCAGCAGTGGGACTAGCGGAGCCTACGAGCAGTACTTC
.,TRBV7-9,TRBJ1-6,many,CASSLGGGENSPLHF,TGTGCCAGCAGCTTAGGTGGGGGCGAGAATTCACCCCTCCACTTT
.,TRBV7-9,TRBJ1-1,.,CASSPLGGGSTEAFF,TGTGCCAGCAGCCCCCTAGGAGGGGGAAGCACTGAAGCTTTCTTT
.,TRBV27,TRBJ1-6,few,CASSLMGNLKVRDSPLHF,TGTGCCAGCAGTTTAATGGGGAATCTTAAAGTTAGAGATTCACCCCTCCACTTT